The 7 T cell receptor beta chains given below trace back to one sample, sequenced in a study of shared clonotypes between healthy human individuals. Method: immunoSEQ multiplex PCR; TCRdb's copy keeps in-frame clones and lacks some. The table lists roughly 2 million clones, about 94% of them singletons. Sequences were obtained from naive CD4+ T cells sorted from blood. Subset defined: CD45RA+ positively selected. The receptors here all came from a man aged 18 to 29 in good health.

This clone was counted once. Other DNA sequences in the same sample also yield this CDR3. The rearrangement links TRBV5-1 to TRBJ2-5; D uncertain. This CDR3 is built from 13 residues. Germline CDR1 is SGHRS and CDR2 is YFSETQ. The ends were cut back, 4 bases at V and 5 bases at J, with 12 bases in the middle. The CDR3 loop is CASSPGPGETQYF. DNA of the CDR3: TGCGCCAGCAGCCCCGGACCTGGCGAGACCCAGTACTTC.

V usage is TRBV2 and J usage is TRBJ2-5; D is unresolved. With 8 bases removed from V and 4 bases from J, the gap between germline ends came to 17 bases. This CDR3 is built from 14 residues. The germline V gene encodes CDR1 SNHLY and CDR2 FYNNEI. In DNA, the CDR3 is TGTGCCAGCTGCTATCAGCCCCCCAGAGAGACCCAGTACTTC. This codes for CASCYQPPRETQYF.

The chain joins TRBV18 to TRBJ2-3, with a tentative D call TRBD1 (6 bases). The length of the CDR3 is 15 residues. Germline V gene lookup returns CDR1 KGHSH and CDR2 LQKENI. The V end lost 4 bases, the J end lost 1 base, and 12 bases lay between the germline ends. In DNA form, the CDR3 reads TGTGCCAGCTCACGGACAGCGCCGGGCACAGATACGCAGTATTTT. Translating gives CASSRTAPGTDTQYF.

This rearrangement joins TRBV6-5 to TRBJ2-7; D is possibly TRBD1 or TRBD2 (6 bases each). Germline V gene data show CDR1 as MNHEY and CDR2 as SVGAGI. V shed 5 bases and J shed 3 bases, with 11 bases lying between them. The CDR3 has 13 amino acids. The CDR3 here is CASSRGDNYEQYF. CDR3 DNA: TGTGCCAGCAGTCGCGGGGACAACTACGAGCAGTACTTC.

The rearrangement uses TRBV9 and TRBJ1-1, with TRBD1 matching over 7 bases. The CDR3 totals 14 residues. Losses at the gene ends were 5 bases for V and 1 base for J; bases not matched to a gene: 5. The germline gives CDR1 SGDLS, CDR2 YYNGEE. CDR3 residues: CASSYRDRNTEAFF. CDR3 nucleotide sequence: TGTGCCAGCAGTTACCGGGACAGGAACACTGAAGCTTTCTTT.

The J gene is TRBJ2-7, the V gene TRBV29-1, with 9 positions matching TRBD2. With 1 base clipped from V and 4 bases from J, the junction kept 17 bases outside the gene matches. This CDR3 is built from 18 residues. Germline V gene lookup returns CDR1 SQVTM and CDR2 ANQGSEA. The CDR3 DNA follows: TGCAGCGTTGAAGTGGTTAACTTCCAGGGCGGGAGGGAGTACGAGCAGTACTTC. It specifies CSVEVVNFQGGREYEQYF.

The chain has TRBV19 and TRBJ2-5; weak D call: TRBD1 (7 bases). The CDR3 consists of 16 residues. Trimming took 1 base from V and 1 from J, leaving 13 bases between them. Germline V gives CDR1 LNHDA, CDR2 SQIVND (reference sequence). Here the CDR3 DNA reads TGTGCCAGTAGTATAGGTGGCGGGACAGCCCAAGAGACCCAGTACTTC. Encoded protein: CASSIGGGTAQETQYF.